This entry lists 18 T cell receptor beta chains sequenced from one sample in a study of persistence of HIV-infected CD4 T cells. These receptors have no known antigen. The stimulus was an HIV-1 Gag 15-mer peptide pool, about 1 ug/peptide/mL. Sorted nonresponding memory CD4+ T cells were CD40L-negative, CD69-negative, CD45RO-high. The immunoSEQ assay was version 4, run in survey mode. TCRdb's table, derived via immunoSEQ multiplex PCR, lists solely in-frame clones and lacks some. The profile shows over 60,000 clones, about 77% of them singletons. Sequenced here: CD4+ T cells sorted from PBMCs after 18-hour stimulation, sampled from a patient who received antiretroviral therapy. The receptor set was obtained from an adult man with HIV who was CMV-seropositive.

This clone occurred a few times. DNA of the CDR3: TGTGCCAGCCTCACGACATACGTTGGGAACACTGAAGCTTTCTTT. This encodes CASLTTYVGNTEAFF. V gene TRBV18 combines with J gene TRBJ1-1; D is undetermined. Looked up from germline, CDR1 is KGHSH and CDR2 is LQKENI. V was cut by 8 bases and J by 1 base, with 17 bases left in between. CDR3 length equals 15 residues.

About this clone itself: The sample carries other DNA sequences with the same CDR3. This sequence joins TRBV6-5 and TRBJ1-3, with D uncertain. This CDR3 has 15 amino acids. Germline V CDR1 and CDR2: MNHEY, SVGAGI. V lost 0 bases and J 1 base, leaving 7 bases between the germline ends. The CDR3 DNA sequence: TGTGCCAGCAGTTACTCTGAGGGATCTGGAAACACCATATATTTT. This translates into CASSYSEGSGNTIYF.

The chain recombines TRBV2 with TRBJ1-5, with 7 bases fitting TRBD1. CDR1 is SNHLY and CDR2 is FYNNEI in the germline V gene. The trim removed 6 bases at V and 0 bases at J, leaving 5 bases unmatched. The CDR3 extends over 15 amino acids. CDR3 residues: CASRGTVASNQPQHF. CDR3 DNA sequence: TGTGCCAGCAGGGGGACAGTTGCTAGCAATCAGCCCCAGCATTTT.

In this sample, this clone turned up once. The CDR3 DNA follows: TGCGCCAGCAGCTTGGAGGCCGGGTACAATGAGCAGTTCTTC. It codes for CASSLEAGYNEQFF. V is TRBV5-1 and J is TRBJ2-1; D ambiguous. Trimming took 0 bases from V and 4 from J, leaving 8 bases between them. The CDR3 loop spans 14 amino acids. Germline lookup yields CDR1 SGHRS and CDR2 YFSETQ.

By proportion, this clone is medium-sized. The chain joins TRBV6-1 to TRBJ1-1; no firm D call. From germline, CDR1 is MNHNS and CDR2 SASEGT. Trimming left V 2 bases short and J 8 bases short, with 9 bases between. The CDR3 contains 12 residues. In DNA, the CDR3 is TGTGCCAGCAGTGAAAGGGCAGGAGAAGCTTTCTTT. Translation: CASSERAGEAFF.

J is TRBJ2-3 and V is TRBV9; D unclear. V was cut by 0 bases and J by 0 bases, with 8 bases left in between. The CDR3 has 15 residues. Germline V gives CDR1 SGDLS, CDR2 YYNGEE. The CDR3 region has the DNA TGTGCCAGCAGCGTAGGGGTCGGTAGCACAGATACGCAGTATTTT. Translating gives CASSVGVGSTDTQYF. The entire variable domain, with the rest obtained from reference TRBV9 and TRBJ2-3, is as follows: DSGVTQTPKHLITATGQRVTLRCSPRSGDLSVYWYQQSLDQGLQFLIQYYNGEERAKGNILERFSAQQFPDLHSELNLSSLELGDSALYFCASSVGVGSTDTQYFGPGTRLTVL.

The gene calls are TRBV2 and TRBJ1-5; the D is unclear. The V and J ends lost 3 bases and 3 bases respectively, with 12 bases between them. Germline lookup yields CDR1 SNHLY and CDR2 FYNNEI. The CDR3 has 15 residues. CDR3 in DNA: TGTGCCAGCAGTGAGGAAGGATTTTACAATCAGCCCCAGCATTTT. It is translated as CASSEEGFYNQPQHF.

This clone showed up just once. The CDR3 sequence: CSVDGLGPGEQYF. CDR3 bases: TGCAGCGTTGATGGACTGGGCCCGGGCGAGCAGTACTTC. The chain joins TRBV29-1 to TRBJ2-7; D might be TRBD2 (5 bases). Looked up from germline, CDR1 is SQVTM and CDR2 is ANQGSEA. The V end lost 3 bases, the J end lost 6 bases, and 15 bases lay between the germline ends. This CDR3 region has 13 residues.

The chain couples TRBV7-9 to TRBJ1-3, with TRBD1 as a possible D gene (6 bases). Trimming took 4 bases from V and 1 from J, leaving 11 bases between them. The length of the CDR3 is 15 residues. CDR1 and CDR2 (germline): SEHNR, FQNEAQ (reference sequence). The CDR3 sequence: CASSSGALSGNTIYF. The CDR3 DNA reads TGTGCCAGCAGCTCAGGGGCATTATCTGGAAACACCATATATTTT.

The V call is TRBV28, the J call TRBJ1-2; D is unresolved. Germline lookup yields CDR1 MDHEN and CDR2 SYDVKM. CDR3 length: 11 residues. The CDR3 DNA reads TGTGTCGTGGCTGCGGATGGTGGCTACACCTTC. Its protein product is CVVAADGGYTF.

The table lists this clone with a few counts. The chain joins TRBV7-9 to TRBJ1-6; TRBD1 aligns across 7 bases. Germline-derived CDR1 and CDR2 are SEHNR and FQNEAQ (reference sequence). This CDR3 has 15 amino acids. Trimming removed 5 bases from V and 5 bases from J; junction bases left unmatched: 6. CDR3 coding DNA: TGTGCCAGCAGCCGGGACAGCAGAAATAATTCACCCCTCCACTTT. Protein product: CASSRDSRNNSPLHF. Supplemented by reference TRBV7-9 and TRBJ1-6, the full variable domain reads DTGVSQNPRHKITKRGQNVTFRCDPISEHNRLYWYRQTLGQGPEFLTYFQNEAQLEKSRLLSDRFSAERPKGSFSTLEIQRTEQGDSAMYLCASSRDSRNNSPLHFGNGTRLTVT.

V usage is TRBV20-1 and J usage is TRBJ1-6, with D perhaps TRBD1 (6 bases). Germline lookup yields CDR1 DFQATT and CDR2 SNEGSKA (reference sequence). V lost 3 bases, J lost 7 bases, and 13 bases lay in between. The CDR3 sequence is 14 residues long. The CDR3 sequence: CSASSRGKNSPLHF. For the CDR3, the DNA is TGCAGTGCTAGTTCTAGGGGGAAAAATTCACCCCTCCACTTT.

CDR3 in DNA: TGTGCCACCAGTGATATCGGGACTAGCGGGGCCCGAAGGCAGTTCTTC. This translates into CATSDIGTSGARRQFF. The J gene is TRBJ2-1, the V gene TRBV24-1, with 13 bases aligning to TRBD2. J gave up 12 bases and V 3 bases, and 10 bases lay outside the gene matches. The CDR3 loop spans 16 amino acids. The germline gives CDR1 KGHDR, CDR2 SFDVKD.

This chain connects TRBV5-1 to TRBJ2-7; 7 nucleotides line up with TRBD2. Germline CDR1 SGHRS, CDR2 YFSETQ. With 4 bases clipped from V and 0 bases from J, the junction kept 10 bases outside the gene matches. The CDR3 extends over 16 amino acids. The CDR3 loop is CASSLSAGVGSYEQYF. The CDR3 nucleotides are TGCGCCAGCAGCCTGTCTGCGGGGGTGGGCTCCTACGAGCAGTACTTC.

This clone has more than one count but fewer than ten. The chain couples TRBV24-1 to TRBJ1-1, with D possibly matching TRBD1 (5 bases). The CDR3 spans 13 residues. Trimming pared 3 bases from V and 10 bases from J, leaving 14 bases between. Germline CDR1 is KGHDR and CDR2 is SFDVKD. CDR3 in amino acids: CATSDHLGGRAFF. As DNA, the CDR3 is TGTGCCACCAGTGATCACCTGGGGGGAAGAGCTTTCTTT.

This sequence joins TRBV28 and TRBJ1-2; D might be TRBD1 (5 bases). The CDR3 extends over 14 amino acids. Germline loops: CDR1 MDHEN, CDR2 SYDVKM. V lost 5 bases to trimming and J lost 8 bases, with 18 bases between them. The CDR3 loop is CASSRTGAAGGYTF. The CDR3 region has the DNA TGTGCCAGCAGTCGCACCGGGGCGGCGGGGGGCTACACCTTC.

This clone came up once. The V and J genes are TRBV6-4 and TRBJ2-1; 8 positions match TRBD1. After removal of 4 bases from V and 7 bases from J, the junction contained 12 bases not matched to a gene. The length of the CDR3 is 16 residues. CDR1 is MRHNA and CDR2 is SNTAGT in the germline V gene. The CDR3 is CASSVLGGTGVNEQFF. CDR3 DNA: TGTGCCAGCAGTGTCCTTGGGGGGACAGGAGTAAATGAGCAGTTCTTC.

The chain is built from TRBV25-1 and TRBJ1-2; D remains unclear. Germline CDR1 and CDR2: MGHDK and SYGVNS. This CDR3 region has 12 residues. V lost 5 bases to trimming and J lost 3 bases, with 7 bases between them. The CDR3 sequence: CASSQYDYGYTF. The CDR3 bases are TGTGCCAGCAGTCAGTACGACTATGGCTACACCTTC.